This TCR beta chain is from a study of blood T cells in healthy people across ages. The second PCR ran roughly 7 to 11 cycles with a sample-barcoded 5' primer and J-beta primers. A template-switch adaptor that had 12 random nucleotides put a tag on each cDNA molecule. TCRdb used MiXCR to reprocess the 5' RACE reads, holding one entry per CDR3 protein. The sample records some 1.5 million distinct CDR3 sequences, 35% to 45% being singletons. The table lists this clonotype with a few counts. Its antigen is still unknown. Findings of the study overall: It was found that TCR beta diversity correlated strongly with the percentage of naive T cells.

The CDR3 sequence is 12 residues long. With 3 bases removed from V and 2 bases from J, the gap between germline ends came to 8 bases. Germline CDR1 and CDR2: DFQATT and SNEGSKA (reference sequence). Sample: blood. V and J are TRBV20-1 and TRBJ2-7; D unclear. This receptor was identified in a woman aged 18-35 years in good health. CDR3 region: CSARPLTYEQYF. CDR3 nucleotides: TGCAGTGCTAGGCCCCTGACCTACGAGCAGTACTTC.